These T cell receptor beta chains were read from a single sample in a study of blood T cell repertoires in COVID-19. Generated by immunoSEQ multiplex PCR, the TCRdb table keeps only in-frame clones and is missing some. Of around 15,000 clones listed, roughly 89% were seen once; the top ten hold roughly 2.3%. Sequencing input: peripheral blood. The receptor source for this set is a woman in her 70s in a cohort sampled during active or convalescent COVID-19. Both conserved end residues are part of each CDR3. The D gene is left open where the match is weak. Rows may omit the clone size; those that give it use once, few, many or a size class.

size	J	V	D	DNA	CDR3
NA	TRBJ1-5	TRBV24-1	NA	TGTGCCACCAGTCCCGACGGGATTCAGCCCCAGCATTTT	CATSPDGIQPQHF
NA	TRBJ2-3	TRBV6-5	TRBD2	TGTGCCAGCAGACGCTCGGGGGGGCGAACAGATACGCAGTATTTT	CASRRSGGRTDTQYF
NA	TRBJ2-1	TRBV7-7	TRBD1	TGTGCCAGCAGTTCCGGGACAGGGGTTGCGGAGCAGTTCTTC	CASSSGTGVAEQFF
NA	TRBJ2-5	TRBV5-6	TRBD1	TGTGCCAGCAGCTCCCGACTGACAGGGGGGGTCCAAGAGACCCAGTACTTC	CASSSRLTGGVQETQYF
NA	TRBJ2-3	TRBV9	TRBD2	TGTGCCAGCAGCGTACCAAGCGGGGGGGCCACAGATACGCAGTATTTT	CASSVPSGGATDTQYF
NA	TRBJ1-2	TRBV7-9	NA	TGTGCCAGCAGCTCTTTATCTTATGGCTACACCTTC	CASSSLSYGYTF
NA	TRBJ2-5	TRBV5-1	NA	TGCGCCAGCAGCTTGGACACCCAAGAGACCCAGTACTTC	CASSLDTQETQYF
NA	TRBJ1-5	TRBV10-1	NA	TGCGCCAGCCCCCCTGAGAACGGTAGCAATCAGCCCCAGCATTTT	CASPPENGSNQPQHF
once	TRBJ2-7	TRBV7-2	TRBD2	TGTGCCAGCAGCTATACTAGCGGGGGCACCTACGAGCAGTACTTC	CASSYTSGGTYEQYF
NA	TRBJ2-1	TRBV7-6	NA	TGTGCCAGCAGCTTTAGCGGCAATGAGCAGTTCTTC	CASSFSGNEQFF
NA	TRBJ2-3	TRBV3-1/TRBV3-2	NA	TGTGCCAGCAGCCCAAGGGCAACAGGGTACACGCAGTATTTT	CASSPRATGYTQYF
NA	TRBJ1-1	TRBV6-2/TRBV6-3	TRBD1	TGTGCCAGCAGTTACCCCACAGGGGGCGGGAGTAGGACTGAAGCTTTCTTT	CASSYPTGGGSRTEAFF
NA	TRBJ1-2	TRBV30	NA	TGTGCCTGGAGTCCTACAGGGTCCCACACCTTC	CAWSPTGSHTF
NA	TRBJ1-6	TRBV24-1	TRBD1	TGTGCCACCAGTGATACCCGACAGGGGGCTAATTCACCCCTCCACTTT	CATSDTRQGANSPLHF
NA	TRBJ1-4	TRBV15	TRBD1	TGTGCCACCAGCAGAGCCAGGGAGACAGGGGGTGAAAAACTGTTTTTT	CATSRARETGGEKLFF
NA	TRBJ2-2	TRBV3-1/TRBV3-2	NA	TGTGCCAGCAGCCAGAATGCCCGCGCAGGCGAGCTGTTTTTT	CASSQNARAGELFF
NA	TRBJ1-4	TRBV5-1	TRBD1	TGCGCCAGCAGACCTTACAGGGGTGCAACTAATGAAAAACTGTTTTTT	CASRPYRGATNEKLFF
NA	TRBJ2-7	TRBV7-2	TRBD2	TGTGCCAGCAGCTTAGTTGGGACTAGCGGATCCTACGAGCAGTACTTC	CASSLVGTSGSYEQYF
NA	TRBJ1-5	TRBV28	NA	TGTGCCAGCAGTGTCTTCAATCAGCCCCAGCATTTT	CASSVFNQPQHF
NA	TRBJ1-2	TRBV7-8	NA	TGTGCCAGCAGCCCCCACGCGGTATCAGGGCGTACTAACTATGGCTACACCTTC	CASSPHAVSGRTNYGYTF
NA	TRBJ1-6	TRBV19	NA	TGTGCCAGTAGTGCGGGACTCGGGATTTCACCCCTCCACTTT	CASSAGLGISPLHF
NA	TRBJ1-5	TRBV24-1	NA	TGTGCCACCAGTGATTCTGGGGGGAGCAATCAGCCCCAGCATTTT	CATSDSGGSNQPQHF
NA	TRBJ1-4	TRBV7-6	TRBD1	TGTGCCGCCGGGGGCCGGGACAGACTGTTTTTT	CAAGGRDRLFF
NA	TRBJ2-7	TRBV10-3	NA	TGTGCCATCAGTGAGACAGTCGTTAGCTCCTACGAGCAGTACTTC	CAISETVVSSYEQYF
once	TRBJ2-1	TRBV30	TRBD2	TGTGCCTGGAGTCCGGGGGGGGGCTACAATGAGCAGTTCTTC	CAWSPGGGYNEQFF
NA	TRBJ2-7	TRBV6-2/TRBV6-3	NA	TGTGCCAGCAGCTGGACAGCCGAGCAGTACTTC	CASSWTAEQYF
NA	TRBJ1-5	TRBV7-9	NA	TGTGCCAGCAGCTTACATCTGGCCAGGGGCAATCAGCCCCAGCATTTT	CASSLHLARGNQPQHF
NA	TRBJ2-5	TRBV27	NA	NA	CASSLWAGGASRKYF
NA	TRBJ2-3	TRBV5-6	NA	TGTGCCAGCAGCTTGTATGGCCCCGATACGCAGTATTTT	CASSLYGPDTQYF